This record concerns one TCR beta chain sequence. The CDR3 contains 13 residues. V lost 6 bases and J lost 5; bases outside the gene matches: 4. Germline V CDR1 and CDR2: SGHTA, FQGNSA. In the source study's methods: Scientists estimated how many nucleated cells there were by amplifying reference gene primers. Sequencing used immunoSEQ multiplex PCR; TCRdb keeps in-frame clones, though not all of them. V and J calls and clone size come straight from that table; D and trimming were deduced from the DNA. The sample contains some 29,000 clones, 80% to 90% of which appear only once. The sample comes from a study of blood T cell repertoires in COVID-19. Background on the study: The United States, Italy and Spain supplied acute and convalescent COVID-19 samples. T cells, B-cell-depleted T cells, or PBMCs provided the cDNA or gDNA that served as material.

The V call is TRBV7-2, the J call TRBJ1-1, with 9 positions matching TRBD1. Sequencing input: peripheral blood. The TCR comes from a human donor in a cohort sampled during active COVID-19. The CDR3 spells CASRLTGGTEAFF. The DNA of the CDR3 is TGTGCCAGCAGATTGACAGGGGGGACTGAAGCTTTCTTT.